This is a list of T cell receptor beta chains from one sample in a study of blood T cells in healthy people across ages. MiXCR, run by TCRdb on the 5' RACE reads, gives a single entry per CDR3 protein. The table lists 910,000 or so distinct CDR3 sequences, approximately 50% of them singletons. Sequenced material: blood. These TCRs come from a woman aged 55 to 70 in good health. Both conserved end residues are part of each CDR3. The D gene is left open where the match is weak. Clone size is shown for a subset of rows, as once, few, many or a class of expanded clone.

>TRBJ1-2|TRBV29-1|many|-
TGCAGCGTTGAGTCCAGTTATGGCTACACCTTC
CSVESSYGYTF
>TRBJ2-3|TRBV4-3|-|-
TGCGCCAGCAGCCAAATGGCCAGCACAGATACGCAGTATTTT
CASSQMASTDTQYF
>TRBJ2-4|TRBV12-3/TRBV12-4|-|-
TGTGCCAGCAGGCGACCCCCAGCCGACATTCAGTACTTC
CASRRPPADIQYF
>TRBJ2-5|TRBV7-8|-|-
TGTGCCAGCAGGTCCAATTTAGGGGGAGGTTCAGAGACCCAGTACTTC
CASRSNLGGGSETQYF
>TRBJ2-5|TRBV2|-|-
TGTGCCAGCAGTAATGGACACGGGCATGAGCAGTACTTC
CASSNGHGHEQYF
>TRBJ2-1|TRBV5-1|few|-
TGCGCCAGCAGCTTGGTGGCTAGCCCAAACAATGAGCAGTTCTTC
CASSLVASPNNEQFF
>TRBJ1-1|TRBV4-1|-|-
TGCGCCAGCAGCCAAGCAGTCGGGCGGAGCACTGAAGCTTTCTTT
CASSQAVGRSTEAFF
>TRBJ2-5|TRBV4-1|few|TRBD2
TGCGCCAGCAGCCCCTTTGCGGGAGGAGATAATGAGCAGTACTTC
CASSPFAGGDNEQYF
>TRBJ2-1|TRBV13|once|TRBD1
TGTGCCAGCAGCCTCCCAGGACAGGGGGCATATGAGCAGTTCTTC
CASSLPGQGAYEQFF
>TRBJ1-1|TRBV7-2|-|TRBD1
TGTGCCAGCAGCTATACAGGGGCCCGGAGGGCTTTCTTT
CASSYTGARRAFF
>TRBJ2-4|TRBV20-1|-|-
TGCAGTGCTAGATTTCGGCGGGAGAGGGGGAACATTCAGTACTTC
CSARFRRERGNIQYF
>TRBJ2-1|TRBV6-5|-|TRBD1
TGTGCCAGCAGTTACTTACAGGGGGCGTTGAATGAGCAGTTCTTC
CASSYLQGALNEQFF
>TRBJ2-1|TRBV7-3|-|TRBD2
TGTGCCAGCAGCAGAGGACTAGCGGGAGTAAAGGAGCAGTTCTTC
CASSRGLAGVKEQFF
>TRBJ2-2|TRBV6-2/TRBV6-3|-|TRBD2
TGTGCCAGCAAATCTAGCGGGAGTTACACCGGGGAGCTGTTTTTT
CASKSSGSYTGELFF
>TRBJ2-7|TRBV12-3/TRBV12-4|-|TRBD1
TGTGCCAGCAGAGATCCAGGGGGTTCTCGGTACTTC
CASRDPGGSRYF
>TRBJ2-7|TRBV4-1|many|-
TGCGCCAGCAGCCAAGCGGAACGGAGGACCTACGAGCAGTACTTC
CASSQAERRTYEQYF
>TRBJ2-5|TRBV20-1|few|-
TGCAGTGCTCAGGATCCGGGAGCTGGGGAGACCCAGTACTTC
CSAQDPGAGETQYF
>TRBJ2-5|TRBV12-3/TRBV12-4|-|-
TGTGCCAGCACCAGACAGACCCCAGAGACCCAGTACTTC
CASTRQTPETQYF
>TRBJ2-7|TRBV7-2|many|TRBD2
TGTGCCAGCAGGACCACTAGCGGGAGCTACGAGCAGTACTTC
CASRTTSGSYEQYF
>TRBJ2-3|TRBV29-1|few|-
TGCAGCGTTGAGTCACAGGCAAATACGCAGTATTTT
CSVESQANTQYF
>TRBJ1-5|TRBV7-2|few|TRBD1
TGTGCCAGCAGTTCTTCCGGGACAGGGGGCCATCAGCCCCAGCATTTT
CASSSSGTGGHQPQHF
>TRBJ2-3|TRBV6-2/TRBV6-3|-|-
TGTGCCAGCAGTTTTTGGCAGGGTAGGACAGATACGCAGTATTTT
CASSFWQGRTDTQYF
>TRBJ1-6|TRBV30|-|TRBD1
TGTGCCTGGAGTGTACTGGGACAGGGGAATTCACCCCTCCACTTT
CAWSVLGQGNSPLHF
>TRBJ2-7|TRBV20-1|few|-
TGCAGTGCTAGAGGAGGAGAAGACTACTACGAGCAGTACTTC
CSARGGEDYYEQYF
>TRBJ2-7|TRBV10-3|few|TRBD1
TGTGCCATCAGTGAGGGACAGGCGAGCTCCTACGAGCAGTACTTC
CAISEGQASSYEQYF
>TRBJ2-5|TRBV12-3/TRBV12-4|few|-
TGTGCCAGCAGTCTTCACAGGGACCTTCGGGAGACCCAGTACTTC
CASSLHRDLRETQYF
>TRBJ1-2|TRBV7-9|few|-
TGTGCCAGCAGCTTACCCGGGGGCCACGACGGCTACACCTTC
CASSLPGGHDGYTF
>TRBJ2-7|TRBV20-1|-|TRBD2
TGCAGTGCTAGCTCGGGACTAGCGGGGACCTACGAGCAGTACTTC
CSASSGLAGTYEQYF
>TRBJ1-1|TRBV6-1|-|-
TGTGCGACCAGGCAGGGGAAGACTGAAGCTTTCTTT
CATRQGKTEAFF
>TRBJ1-4|TRBV5-1|-|TRBD1
TGCGCCAGCAGCTTGGCCCCAGGGGGCGGTGAAAAACTGTTTTTT
CASSLAPGGGEKLFF
>TRBJ1-5|TRBV6-5|-|TRBD1
TGTGCCAGCAGGGCGGACAGGGTTCAGCCCCAGCATTTT
CASRADRVQPQHF
>TRBJ2-7|TRBV29-1|few|-
TGCAGCGTTGCCTTCAGGGGTGGCGCCTACGAGCAGTACTTC
CSVAFRGGAYEQYF
>TRBJ1-5|TRBV20-1|-|-
TGCAGTGCTAGGCTGGGACATCCAGATCAGCCCCAGCATTTT
CSARLGHPDQPQHF
>TRBJ2-3|TRBV28|-|TRBD2
TGTGCCAGCAGTGCCCCGAGAGCGGGAGGACTCACAGATACGCAGTATTTT
CASSAPRAGGLTDTQYF
>TRBJ2-5|TRBV7-9|-|-
TGTGCCAGCAGCTTAACCTCACAGGGACAAGAGACCCAGTACTTC
CASSLTSQGQETQYF
>TRBJ2-1|TRBV20-1|few|-
TGCAGTGCGCCCTTGGAAAGGTATGAGCAGTTCTTC
CSAPLERYEQFF
>TRBJ2-3|TRBV7-2|-|TRBD1
TGTGCCAGCAGACCTACAGGGGTCCACGGGGAGTATTTT
CASRPTGVHGEYF
>TRBJ2-7|TRBV2|-|-
TGTGCCAGCAGAGAGAACTCCGGGACTGGCGGCAACACCTACGAGCAGTACTTC
CASRENSGTGGNTYEQYF
>TRBJ2-2|TRBV6-5|-|TRBD1
TGTGCCAGCAGTCGGGACAGGGGTGCCGGGGAGCTGTTTTTT
CASSRDRGAGELFF
>TRBJ1-2|TRBV29-1|few|-
TGCAGCGGGAGCGGACAGAATGAGAATGGCTACACCTTC
CSGSGQNENGYTF
>TRBJ2-7|TRBV10-3|few|-
TGTGCCATCAGTGAATCCAGCTACCGCTCCTACGAGCAGTACTTC
CAISESSYRSYEQYF
>TRBJ1-2|TRBV27|-|TRBD1
TGTGCCAGCAGTCTCCGGGACAGGGTTCTAACGGGGGGCTACACCTTC
CASSLRDRVLTGGYTF